This entry lists 18 T cell receptor beta chains sequenced from one sample in a study of molecular identifiers for immune sequencing clone quantification. One entry per CDR3 protein, called by TCRdb with MiXCR from the PCR reads. Found here are 79,000 or so distinct CDR3 sequences, roughly 25% of them singletons; the top ten hold 0.78%. Material for sequencing was naive CD8+ T cells from blood, with Jurkat cell RNA spiked in. Subset: FACS-sorted CD8+CD4-CCR7+CD45RA+ naive T cells. Receptors originate from a human donor in good health. Some libraries in this study had Jurkat cell RNA spiked in.

The chain has TRBV6-1 and TRBJ1-2; TRBD1 is a possible D gene (5 bases). The V gene lost 4 bases and the J gene lost 8 bases, with 17 bases spanning the gap. The germline V gene has CDR1 MNHNS and CDR2 SASEGT. The CDR3 has 14 amino acids. Here the CDR3 DNA reads TGTGCCAGCAGTGCAGGGACGGGGATGGGCGGCTACACCTTC. As protein: CASSAGTGMGGYTF.

This clonotype was picked up a small number of times. An end of the junction differs from the germline gene, which may be a read error. This chain connects TRBV7-7 to TRBJ2-5; tentative D call: TRBD1 (5 bases). Germline-derived CDR1 and CDR2 are SSHAT and FNYEAQ (reference sequence). This CDR3 contains 15 residues. This chain's CDR3 is CASSQAGYRQETQYF. CDR3 coding DNA: TGTGCTAGCAGCCAGGCAGGGTACCGCCAAGAGACCCAGTACTTC.

Regarding this clonotype: Just one base apart from a much larger clone, this may be a read error. V is TRBV4-2 and J is TRBJ2-7; D remains unclear. This CDR3 contains 13 residues. Germline-derived CDR1 and CDR2 are LGHNA and YNFKEQ. CDR3 loop: CARSQDLGYEQYF. The CDR3 DNA reads as TGTGCCCGCAGCCAAGATTTAGGGTACGAGCAGTACTTC.

This clonotype was picked up a small number of times. The V gene is TRBV9, the J gene TRBJ1-2; D call uncertain. The germline CDR1 and CDR2 sequences are SGDLS and YYNGEE. Trimming took off 5 bases at V and 5 bases at J, with 7 bases between the two ends. The CDR3 runs to 11 residues. CDR3 sequence (DNA): TGTGCCAGCAGTCCTGGGTATGGCTACACCTTC. Amino acid sequence: CASSPGYGYTF.

The table lists this clonotype with a few counts. The chain combines TRBV12-3 or TRBV12-4 with TRBJ2-5; a weak D match, TRBD2 (6 bases). The CDR3 has 14 residues. Trimming took off 6 bases at V and 5 bases at J, with 16 bases between the two ends. This chain's CDR3 is CASSLPVGGETQYF. The CDR3 DNA reads as TGTGCCAGCAGCCTCCCCGTGGGAGGTGAGACCCAGTACTTC.

The V and J genes are TRBV20-1 and TRBJ2-7; 12 positions match TRBD2. The CDR3 spans 13 residues. V trimming: 7 bases; J trimming: 2 bases; junction bases outside the gene matches: 3. In germline, CDR1 is DFQATT, CDR2 SNEGSKA (reference sequence). CDR3 sequence (DNA): TGCAGTGGACGACTAGCGGGAGCCTACGAGCAGTACTTC. This sequence encodes CSGRLAGAYEQYF.

A few counts support this clonotype. The CDR3, as DNA: TGCAGTGCTAGGACAGGGATCACAGATACGCAGTATTTT. Amino acids: CSARTGITDTQYF. The J gene is TRBJ2-3, the V gene TRBV20-1; 7 nucleotides line up with TRBD1. The CDR3 has 13 residues. Unmatched junction bases numbered 2, after V lost 3 bases and J lost 2 bases. Germline loops: CDR1 DFQATT, CDR2 SNEGSKA (reference sequence).

This clonotype turned up a few times. The gene calls are TRBV30 and TRBJ2-7, with D possibly TRBD1 on 6 matching bases. Germline CDR1 is GTSNPN and CDR2 is SVGIG (reference sequence). This CDR3 has 15 residues. V lost 4 bases and J 4 bases, leaving 20 bases between the germline ends. As DNA, the CDR3 is TGTGCCTGGAACACACAGGGTCCTAGCCCTTACGAGCAGTACTTC. Translated, it gives CAWNTQGPSPYEQYF. Drawing the rest from reference TRBV30 and TRBJ2-7, the complete variable domain is SQTIHQWPATLVQPVGSPLSLECTVEGTSNPNLYWYRQAAGRGLQLLFYSVGIGQISSEVPQNLSASRPQDRQFILSSKKLLLSDSGFYLCAWNTQGPSPYEQYFGPGTRLTVT.

This clonotype was observed at least ten times. The chain recombines TRBV7-8 with TRBJ2-1, with D possibly being TRBD1 (5 bases). There are 15 residues in the CDR3. V shed 4 bases and J shed 6 bases, with 16 bases lying between them. Germline values: CDR1 SGHVS, CDR2 FQNEAQ. CDR3 bases: TGTGCCAGCAGCTCCCCAGGGAAAGGGCCCAATGAGCAGTTCTTC. Protein sequence: CASSSPGKGPNEQFF.

A word on this clonotype: This may come from a read error, since a much larger clone is one base off. This chain joins TRBV4-1 and TRBJ1-6, with D perhaps matching TRBD1 (6 bases). The germline CDR1 and CDR2 sequences are MGHRA and YSYEKL. This CDR3 comprises 15 residues. CDR3 sequence reads: CASSQQGNYTSPLHF. The CDR3 DNA sequence: TGCGCCAGCAGCCAACAGGGGAACTATACTTCACCCCTCCACTTT.

V usage is TRBV7-9 and J usage is TRBJ2-1; D ambiguous. V was pared by 9 bases and J by 6 bases, with 24 bases between. Germline values: CDR1 SEHNR, CDR2 FQNEAQ (reference sequence). The length of the CDR3 is 16 residues. CDR3 protein: CASSQNYLPKSNEQFF. DNA of the CDR3: TGTGCCAGTAGTCAGAATTATTTACCGAAGAGCAATGAGCAGTTCTTC.

This clonotype has more than one count but fewer than ten. The chain links TRBV20-1 to TRBJ1-1; D perhaps matches TRBD1 (6 bases). This CDR3 is 15 amino acids long. Trimming pared 0 bases from V and 0 bases from J, leaving 11 bases between. Germline CDR1 DFQATT, CDR2 SNEGSKA (reference sequence). CDR3 coding DNA: TGCAGTGCTAGAGACCCTACAGGGATGAACACTGAAGCTTTCTTT. This encodes CSARDPTGMNTEAFF.

The sample holds many counts of this clonotype. The chain uses TRBV4-1 and TRBJ2-3; D remains ambiguous. CDR1 and CDR2 from the germline V gene are MGHRA and YSYEKL. V lost 1 base to trimming and J lost 4 bases, with 3 bases between them. There are 12 residues in the CDR3. CDR3 residues: CASSQASDTQYF. The DNA of the CDR3 is TGCGCCAGCAGCCAAGCGTCAGATACGCAGTATTTT.

As regards this clonotype: This may be a read error, as it is one base from a much larger clone. This chain joins TRBV29-1 and TRBJ2-2; D is perhaps TRBD2 (5 bases). Germline CDR1 is SQVTM and CDR2 is ANQGSEA. The CDR3 has 15 residues. CDR3 region: CSVEARGLNAGELFF. Written as DNA, the CDR3 is TGCAGCGTTGAAGCCCGAGGGCTGAACGCCGGGGAGCTGTTTTTT.

This clonotype was counted many times. V usage is TRBV4-2 and J usage is TRBJ2-7; a weak D match, TRBD2 (6 bases). CDR3 length: 15 residues. Germline values: CDR1 LGHNA, CDR2 YNFKEQ. The germline V and J ends were trimmed by 0 bases and 7 bases, with 16 bases remaining between them. The CDR3 DNA sequence: TGTGCCAGCAGCCAAGACGATACTAGCCGTTGGGAGCAGTACTTC. The encoded protein is CASSQDDTSRWEQYF.

A note on this clonotype: A much larger clone sits a single nucleotide away, making a read error possible. The chain uses TRBV28 and TRBJ2-3; 7 nucleotides align to TRBD2. With V trimmed by 7 bases and J by 1 base, 8 bases remained unmatched. The length of the CDR3 is 15 residues. Germline V gives CDR1 MDHEN, CDR2 SYDVKM. The CDR3 DNA sequence: TGTGCCAGCAACGGGGGAGGGGTGGGCACAGATACGCAGTATTTT. It codes for CASNGGGVGTDTQYF.

The chain carries TRBV20-1 and TRBJ2-2; 11 positions agree with TRBD2. Germline CDR1 reads DFQATT; CDR2 reads SNEGSKA (reference sequence). With 0 bases clipped from V and 4 bases from J, the junction kept 7 bases outside the gene matches. The CDR3 is 17 amino acids. The CDR3 DNA sequence: TGCAGTGCTAGAGATCAATCTAGCGGGGGGTTCACCGGGGAGCTGTTTTTT. Its protein product is CSARDQSSGGFTGELFF.

Only a few counts were recorded for this clonotype. J is TRBJ2-2 and V is TRBV27; D might be TRBD1 (5 bases). Germline-derived CDR1 and CDR2 are MNHEY and SMNVEV (reference sequence). The germline V and J ends were trimmed by 5 bases and 4 bases, with 8 bases remaining between them. The length of the CDR3 is 13 residues. CDR3 nucleotides: TGTGCCAGCAGTCCCAGGGTCACCGGGGAGCTGTTTTTT. Its translation: CASSPRVTGELFF.